A selection of T cell receptor beta chains follows, all from one sample in a study of tumor-infiltrating lymphocytes in localized non-small cell lung cancer. Repertoires were generated with immunoSEQ multiplex PCR, while TCRdb's copy carries only in-frame clones and drops some. The sample consists of fewer than 20,000 clones, 69% of them appearing once. What was sequenced was lung tumor tissue. The receptors were sampled from a human donor with non-small cell lung cancer. Both conserved end residues are part of each CDR3. Each record gives: V gene, J gene, CDR3 protein.

V: TRBV18
J: TRBJ2-7
CDR3: CASSPQGDEQYF

V: TRBV30
J: TRBJ1-5
CDR3: CAWSVVGRNNQPQHF

V: TRBV5-4
J: TRBJ2-3
CDR3: CASSWDPSTDTQYF

V: TRBV28
J: TRBJ1-2
CDR3: CASNRPQGSSNYGYTF

V: TRBV10-3
J: TRBJ2-1
CDR3: CAISDRGARRDEQFF

V: TRBV10-1
J: TRBJ2-7
CDR3: CASSVPPSQAQQYF

V: TRBV28
J: TRBJ2-1
CDR3: CASNKPQGRHEQFF

V: TRBV7-9
J: TRBJ2-4
CDR3: CASSTGGQGNIQYF

V: TRBV4-2
J: TRBJ2-7
CDR3: CASSQGLGLAGSYEQYF

V: TRBV10-3
J: TRBJ1-5
CDR3: CAIRGTGDQPQHF

V: TRBV27
J: TRBJ2-1
CDR3: CASSLLTPTTRSFF

V: TRBV5-1
J: TRBJ1-5
CDR3: CASSLPGRSNQPQHF

V: TRBV9
J: TRBJ2-7
CDR3: CASIPVYEQYF

V: TRBV6-1
J: TRBJ2-5
CDR3: CASRLAGEERETQYF

V: TRBV11-2
J: TRBJ2-7
CDR3: CASSFRTSGGAEQYF

V: TRBV9
J: TRBJ1-4
CDR3: CASSAQDREEKLFF

V: TRBV5-6
J: TRBJ2-1
CDR3: CASSLIVVVGYNEQFF

V: TRBV5-4
J: TRBJ2-3
CDR3: CASSLATSGRRATDTQYF

V: TRBV7-3
J: TRBJ2-2
CDR3: CASSSGHNTGELFF

V: TRBV10-3
J: TRBJ2-1
CDR3: CASSYTPGLASYNEQFF

V: TRBV7-8
J: TRBJ2-7
CDR3: CASSPVSGGLYEQYF

V: TRBV30
J: TRBJ2-2
CDR3: CAWSVTGQPTGELFF

V: TRBV6-1
J: TRBJ1-5
CDR3: CASSSGRVSNQPQHF

V: TRBV10-2
J: TRBJ1-5
CDR3: CASSLAWEQPQHF

V: TRBV9
J: TRBJ2-2
CDR3: CASSVVETGELFF

V: TRBV5-1
J: TRBJ2-3
CDR3: CASSLPAGGPTDTQYF

V: TRBV5-4
J: TRBJ2-5
CDR3: CASSPGTSGSLRSQYF

V: TRBV7-2
J: TRBJ2-7
CDR3: CASRGTGGDGYEQYF

V: TRBV18
J: TRBJ2-3
CDR3: CASSRGSAGADTQYF

V: TRBV5-1
J: TRBJ2-7
CDR3: CASSYQGTGWRDSSYEQYF

V: TRBV28
J: TRBJ2-2
CDR3: CASSSPSYFAPGTPGELFF

V: TRBV7-9
J: TRBJ2-7
CDR3: CASSLRGTTGEQYF

V: TRBV28
J: TRBJ1-5
CDR3: CASSRRTVGNQPQHF

V: TRBV30
J: TRBJ1-6
CDR3: CAWSVQDRDNSPLHF

V: TRBV5-6
J: TRBJ1-1
CDR3: CASSLGGLQAFF

V: TRBV7-2
J: TRBJ2-7
CDR3: CASSLGHLGYEQYF

V: TRBV5-1
J: TRBJ2-2
CDR3: CASKAGRNTGELFF

V: TRBV11-2
J: TRBJ2-7
CDR3: CASSLFPAYEQYF

V: TRBV4-1
J: TRBJ1-2
CDR3: CASSVRDWDGYTF

V: TRBV28
J: TRBJ2-5
CDR3: CASRPGTQETQYF

V: TRBV7-9
J: TRBJ1-4
CDR3: CASQEGIEKLFF

V: TRBV27
J: TRBJ2-7
CDR3: CASSLRVGGQGNYEQYF

V: TRBV19
J: TRBJ2-3
CDR3: CASSTRLTGHGTDTQYF